The 10 T cell receptor beta chains listed next were all sequenced from one sample in a study of neurological immune-mediated disorders. TCRdb independently ran MiXCR on the 5' RACE reads; one entry per CDR3 protein. The sample carries tens of thousands of distinct CDR3 sequences, around 4.5% recorded once. Sequenced: PBMCs. The receptors originated from an older woman with multiple sclerosis.

The chain links TRBV5-1 to TRBJ2-7; D perhaps matches TRBD2 (7 bases). This CDR3 spans 16 amino acids. Between the trimmed V and J ends, which lost 4 bases and 0 bases, there was a span of 17 bases. Germline V gene lookup returns CDR1 SGHRS and CDR2 YFSETQ. As DNA, the CDR3 is TGCGCCAGCAGCCCGTCAAGGGGGGGTAGCTCCTACGAGCAGTACTTC. It translates to CASSPSRGGSSYEQYF.

This clonotype was counted at least ten times. J is TRBJ1-2 and V is TRBV7-9; no firm D call. Trimming pared 4 bases from V and 0 bases from J, leaving 12 bases between. Germline V gene data show CDR1 as SEHNR and CDR2 as FQNEAQ (reference sequence). The CDR3 length is 15 residues. The CDR3 protein is CASSSRTSSNYGYTF. The DNA for the CDR3 is TGTGCCAGCAGCTCTCGGACTAGTTCTAACTATGGCTACACCTTC.

This clonotype was recorded at least ten times. The J gene is TRBJ2-1, the V gene TRBV7-2; D is ambiguous. V was shortened by 3 bases and J by 8 bases, with 11 bases between the two germline ends. The CDR3 has 13 amino acids. The germline gives CDR1 SGHTA, CDR2 FQGNSA. The CDR3 region is CASSFNLADEQFF. Written as DNA, the CDR3 is TGTGCCAGCAGCTTCAATCTCGCGGATGAGCAGTTCTTC.

The sample holds many counts of this clonotype. This chain links TRBV4-3 with TRBJ2-3; D may correspond to TRBD1 or TRBD2 (5 bases each). The V end lost 2 bases, the J end lost 1 base, and 16 bases lay between the germline ends. The CDR3 runs to 17 residues. Germline V gives CDR1 LGHNA, CDR2 YSLEER. Here the CDR3 reads CASSQLGPNDRTDTQYF. The CDR3 DNA follows: TGCGCCAGCAGCCAATTGGGACCAAACGACCGCACAGATACGCAGTATTTT.

In its sample, this clonotype was seen many times. The V and J genes are TRBV3-1 and TRBJ1-1; the D is unclear. V was pared by 4 bases and J by 4 bases, with 13 bases between. Per the germline V gene, CDR1 is LGHDT and CDR2 is YNNKEL (reference sequence). This CDR3 is built from 14 residues. CDR3 DNA sequence: TGTGCCAGCAGCCGAGAAGGCGCAAGCACTGAAGCTTTCTTT. Amino acid sequence: CASSREGASTEAFF.

This clonotype was seen repeatedly, ten times or more. V and J are TRBV10-3 and TRBJ2-3; no clear D gene. V was clipped by 11 bases and J by 4 bases, with 13 bases between them. The length of the CDR3 is 12 residues. Per germline, CDR1 ENHRY and CDR2 SYGVKD. The CDR3 DNA sequence: TGTGCCGCCCTCGACTTCTCAGATACGCAGTATTTT. Protein: CAALDFSDTQYF.

A remark on this clonotype: A read error may be the cause here, since a much bigger clone is one base away. The CDR3 protein is CVSSTFALNEKLFF. CDR3 in DNA: TGTGTCAGCAGTACCTTCGCCCTTAATGAAAAACTGTTTTTT. This rearrangement joins TRBV28 to TRBJ1-4; D is unresolved. Germline assignment: CDR1 MDHEN and CDR2 SYDVKM. The CDR3 runs 14 residues.

This clonotype was seen at least ten times. The V gene is TRBV5-1, the J gene TRBJ2-5, with D possibly TRBD2 on 5 matching bases. From germline, CDR1 is SGHRS and CDR2 YFSETQ. Trimming removed 1 base from V and 5 bases from J, with 9 bases in between. The CDR3 runs 13 residues. CDR3: CASSLNGEETQYF. The CDR3 DNA follows: TGCGCCAGCAGCTTGAACGGGGAGGAGACCCAGTACTTC.

This clonotype was counted at least ten times. This sequence joins TRBV9 and TRBJ2-6; D may correspond to TRBD1 or TRBD2 (5 bases each). Trimming left V 4 bases short and J 4 bases short, with 12 bases between. The germline V gene has CDR1 SGDLS and CDR2 YYNGEE. The CDR3 has 15 residues. CDR3 sequence: CASSIPGTGANVLTF. The CDR3 coding sequence is TGTGCCAGCAGCATACCAGGGACCGGGGCCAACGTCCTGACTTTC.

The table lists this clonotype with many counts. The DNA of the CDR3 is TGCGCCAGCAGCTTGGACGGAGTGAACACTGAAGCTTTCTTT. Translation: CASSLDGVNTEAFF. The chain links TRBV5-1 to TRBJ1-1, with D hard to call. This CDR3 region has 14 residues. Trimming took off 0 bases at V and 0 bases at J, with 6 bases between the two ends. Germline CDR1 is SGHRS and CDR2 is YFSETQ.